Listed below are T cell receptor beta chains from one sample, sequenced in a study of T cell responses to AZD1222 COVID-19 vaccine. Repertoires were generated with immunoSEQ multiplex PCR, while TCRdb's copy carries only in-frame clones and drops some. Here the sample spans approximately 120,000 clones, roughly 90% being singletons. The sample was peripheral blood, taken on day 0 of AZD1222 vaccination. The source is an adult in good health. CDR3s include the opening cysteine and the closing phenylalanine or tryptophan. A D gene is named only where the DNA matches it firmly. Clone size is not always given. Where it is, it says once, few, many or a class for expanded clones.

12	TRBV5-1	.	TRBJ2-7	.	TGCGCCAGCAGCCGTGACAGCTACGAGCAGTACTTC	CASSRDSYEQYF
18	TRBV19	TRBD1	TRBJ1-5	.	TGTGCCAGTAGCTCATACAGGGGATCGGGTAAGGGCAATCAGCCCCAGCATTTT	CASSSYRGSGKGNQPQHF
15	TRBV7-9	.	TRBJ1-1	.	TGTGCCAGCAGCATACAGGGTCTGGGGAACACTGAAGCTTTCTTT	CASSIQGLGNTEAFF
14	TRBV14	.	TRBJ2-7	.	TGTGCCAGCAGCCAAGTCGGCAGTTCCTACGAGCAGTACTTC	CASSQVGSSYEQYF
15	TRBV6-4	TRBD1	TRBJ2-3	.	TGTGCCAGCAGTGACTCGGGACAGGGTACAGATACGCAGTATTTT	CASSDSGQGTDTQYF
16	TRBV4-3	TRBD1	TRBJ1-5	.	TGCGCCAGCAGCCAAGACCGGACAGGGAGCAATCAGCCCCAGCATTTT	CASSQDRTGSNQPQHF
16	TRBV19	TRBD2	TRBJ2-7	.	TGTGCCAGTAGTATAGGATCCGGGACTACTCCCTACGAGCAGTACTTC	CASSIGSGTTPYEQYF
15	TRBV25-1	.	TRBJ2-2	.	TGTGCCAGCACTCAGGGGTTCGCGAACACCGGGGAGCTGTTTTTT	CASTQGFANTGELFF
15	TRBV19	.	TRBJ2-3	.	TGTGCCAGTATCCTATCGGGCAGGGCGAAAGATACGCAGTATTTT	CASILSGRAKDTQYF
14	TRBV27	.	TRBJ1-1	.	TGTGCCAGCAGTCCGCTCGGCGTGAACACTGAAGCTTTCTTT	CASSPLGVNTEAFF
13	TRBV7-3	.	TRBJ1-2	once	TGTGCCAGCAGCTTTGGCAGGGACTATGGCTACACCTTC	CASSFGRDYGYTF
17	TRBV7-6	.	TRBJ1-3	.	TGTGCCAGCAGCCTGGCCCAGGGGAGGTCCTCTGGAAACACCATATATTTT	CASSLAQGRSSGNTIYF
14	TRBV4-2	.	TRBJ2-3	.	TGTGCCAGCAGCCTTGGGTGGGAGCGGCCGACCCAGTATTTT	CASSLGWERPTQYF
14	TRBV27	.	TRBJ1-2	once	TGTGCCAGCAGATCCACGGGTGGCGGCTATGGCTACACCTTC	CASRSTGGGYGYTF
15	TRBV9	.	TRBJ1-1	.	TGTGCCAGCAGCCCCTGGGACGGCCGTACCGGGGAAGCTTTCTTT	CASSPWDGRTGEAFF
13	TRBV5-5	.	TRBJ1-2	.	TGTGCCAGCAGCTTGGTCCCCGGGCATGGCTACACCTTC	CASSLVPGHGYTF
15	TRBV29-1	TRBD2	TRBJ2-3	.	TGCAGCGTGGGGACTAGCGGGGAGGGTACAGATACGCAGTATTTT	CSVGTSGEGTDTQYF
11	TRBV6-6	.	TRBJ1-1	.	TGTGCCAGTTGTGCGTACACTGAAGCTTTCTTT	CASCAYTEAFF
14	TRBV6-2/TRBV6-3	.	TRBJ2-5	once	TGTGCCAGCAGTCCCGGGACCGACGGTTGGACCCAGTACTTC	CASSPGTDGWTQYF
15	TRBV7-6	TRBD1	TRBJ1-4	.	TGTGCCAGCAGCTCCCGGGACAGCGCTAATGAAAAACTGTTTTTT	CASSSRDSANEKLFF
14	TRBV28	.	TRBJ1-5	.	TGTGCCAGCAGATGGACGGATAGCAATCAGCCCCAGCATTTT	CASRWTDSNQPQHF
17	TRBV18	.	TRBJ2-1	.	TGTGCCAGCTCACCAAGGGCGGGGGCTAGGGATGTCAATGAGCAGTTCTTC	CASSPRAGARDVNEQFF
14	TRBV19	.	TRBJ1-1	.	TGTGCCAGTAGTATCCCGGGGACTACACCTGAAGCTTTCTTT	CASSIPGTTPEAFF
17	TRBV6-2/TRBV6-3	.	TRBJ2-1	.	TGTGCCAGCAGTTATTGGGCAGGGTTCGATGGGGATAATGAGCAGTTCTTC	CASSYWAGFDGDNEQFF